Listed below are T cell receptor beta chains from one sample, sequenced in a study of shared clonotypes between healthy human individuals. Generated by immunoSEQ multiplex PCR, the TCRdb table keeps only in-frame clones and is missing some. The repertoire includes about 1 million clones, 65% to 80% of them detected once, and roughly 1.4% sits in the top ten. Sequenced: memory CD4+ T cells sorted from blood. The receptors stem from a man between 18 and 35 years old in good health. The CDR3 runs from the conserved cysteine through the conserved F or W. Size is stated for part of the rows, as once, few or many counts, or as a class when the clone is expanded.

V gene: TRBV18
clone size: NA
J gene: TRBJ2-5
CDR3 protein: CASSHTGPSLQETQYF

V gene: TRBV30
clone size: once
J gene: TRBJ1-5
CDR3 protein: CAFSGGNQPQHF

V gene: TRBV5-1
clone size: NA
J gene: TRBJ2-7
CDR3 protein: CASSGTDRGGEQYF

V gene: TRBV6-1
clone size: few
J gene: TRBJ2-5
CDR3 protein: CASSAWDRGVRYF

V gene: TRBV19
clone size: NA
J gene: TRBJ2-3
CDR3 protein: CASTPTGISNTQYF

V gene: TRBV7-9
clone size: NA
J gene: TRBJ1-2
CDR3 protein: CASNSREGRGYTF

V gene: TRBV4-1
clone size: NA
J gene: TRBJ2-3
CDR3 protein: CASSQDSLAGARRTDTQYF

V gene: TRBV9
clone size: NA
J gene: TRBJ2-4
CDR3 protein: CAIKVWPAKNIQYF

V gene: TRBV27
clone size: NA
J gene: TRBJ2-7
CDR3 protein: CASSLRTGGLRTAYEQYF

V gene: TRBV5-1
clone size: NA
J gene: TRBJ1-3
CDR3 protein: CASSSDPGTAYLSGNTIYF

V gene: TRBV5-1
clone size: NA
J gene: TRBJ2-2
CDR3 protein: CASSLGGVDTGELFF

V gene: TRBV2
clone size: NA
J gene: TRBJ2-3
CDR3 protein: CASSEVSASDTQYF

V gene: TRBV5-1
clone size: NA
J gene: TRBJ2-3
CDR3 protein: CASSLGRATIGDTQYF

V gene: TRBV19
clone size: NA
J gene: TRBJ2-5
CDR3 protein: CASGPGGRETQYF

V gene: TRBV6-5
clone size: NA
J gene: TRBJ1-1
CDR3 protein: CASSYTRTGTEAFF

V gene: TRBV4-3
clone size: NA
J gene: TRBJ2-2
CDR3 protein: CASALSMNTGELFF

V gene: TRBV10-3
clone size: few
J gene: TRBJ2-1
CDR3 protein: CAISGLAGGRATYNEQFF

V gene: TRBV5-1
clone size: NA
J gene: TRBJ2-6
CDR3 protein: CASSTGGSRPGANVLTF

V gene: TRBV14
clone size: once
J gene: TRBJ1-5
CDR3 protein: CASSQDRFYYRGLFNRYSNQPQHF

V gene: TRBV7-2
clone size: NA
J gene: TRBJ1-1
CDR3 protein: CASSLGTGLGYPGGTEAFF

V gene: TRBV5-6
clone size: NA
J gene: TRBJ2-5
CDR3 protein: CASSLELAGGGAWRKTQYF

V gene: TRBV19
clone size: NA
J gene: TRBJ1-4
CDR3 protein: CASTESGATNEKLFF

V gene: TRBV7-3
clone size: NA
J gene: TRBJ2-2
CDR3 protein: CASSPGDRADTGELFF

V gene: TRBV19
clone size: NA
J gene: TRBJ1-1
CDR3 protein: CASSQAGGGLNTEAFF

V gene: TRBV14
clone size: few
J gene: TRBJ2-3
CDR3 protein: CASSQDRSLDTQYF

V gene: TRBV28
clone size: NA
J gene: TRBJ1-2
CDR3 protein: CASSLVANYGYTF

V gene: TRBV13
clone size: NA
J gene: TRBJ1-1
CDR3 protein: CASSRAGQGWDTEAFF

V gene: TRBV5-1
clone size: NA
J gene: TRBJ2-7
CDR3 protein: CASSLAGSSYEQYF

V gene: TRBV7-2
clone size: once
J gene: TRBJ2-3
CDR3 protein: CASSPRSSGRSDTQYF